What follows is one T cell receptor (beta chain) and its context. Germline CDR1 and CDR2: LGHDT and YNNKEL (reference sequence). The CDR3 has 14 residues. V was cut by 6 bases and J by 6 bases, with 15 bases left in between. Assay used: immunoSEQ multiplex PCR; TCRdb lists only in-frame clones, some missing. The sample contains about 82,000 clones, roughly 87% of which appear only once. This sample was included in a study of T cell responses to AZD1222 COVID-19 vaccine. The TCR comes from an adult who received the AZD1222 COVID-19 vaccine. The J gene is TRBJ2-1, the V gene TRBV3-1 (or the pseudogene TRBV3-2); a possible D gene is TRBD1 (5 bases). Sequences were derived from peripheral blood, sampled 28 days after the second AZD1222 dose. This CDR3 reads CASRLLGPSNEQFF. CDR3 in DNA: TGTGCCAGCAGGCTCCTGGGGCCGTCCAATGAGCAGTTCTTC.